The 13 T cell receptor beta chains below all came from one sample that was sequenced in a study of T cells expressing NK-cell markers. Each CDR3 protein gets one entry in TCRdb, which reprocessed the 5' RACE reads and gives no DNA. Its clone listing holds about 260,000 distinct CDR3 sequences. Sequencing was performed on blood T cells: a sorted CD56 or NKG2C T cell subset, CD4+ or CD8+ T cells, or bulk PBMC T cells (not recorded which). These receptors were taken from a man in his late teens or twenties in good health.

V and J are TRBV6-5 and TRBJ2-5; as DNA is missing, the TRBD1 call by TCRdb cannot be tested. Per germline, CDR1 MNHEY and CDR2 SVGAGI. The CDR3 runs 15 residues. CDR3: CASSYSHGHEETQYF.

The chain carries TRBV12-3 or TRBV12-4 and TRBJ2-5; TCRdb designates TRBD2, a call that cannot be tested without DNA. The CDR3 has 13 residues. The CDR3 reads CASSRDGGETQYF.

This chain joins TRBV20-1 and TRBJ2-1; there is no DNA to check the TCRdb D call of TRBD2. This CDR3 contains 14 residues. Per germline, CDR1 DFQATT and CDR2 SNEGSKA (reference sequence). The CDR3 region is CSAREGGPKNEQFF.

The rearrangement uses TRBV5-5 and TRBJ2-7; TCRdb selects TRBD2, and the lack of DNA leaves this call unchecked. The germline CDR1 and CDR2 sequences are SGHKS and YYEKEE (reference sequence). CDR3 length: 17 amino acids. CDR3 in amino acids: CASSLVLSGRVTYEQYF.

The gene calls are TRBV12-3 or TRBV12-4 and TRBJ1-1; TCRdb calls TRBD1, which cannot be checked without DNA. This CDR3 is built from 13 residues. CDR3 sequence: CASSSFGGTEAFF.

The V and J genes are TRBV20-1 and TRBJ2-7; the D call from TCRdb, TRBD1, cannot be confirmed without DNA. The germline CDR1 and CDR2 sequences are DFQATT and SNEGSKA (reference sequence). CDR3 length equals 13 residues. This CDR3 is CSAETGSSYEQYF.

J is TRBJ2-5 and V is TRBV9; TCRdb outputs TRBD2, but without DNA this stays unchecked. The CDR3 runs to 14 residues. From germline, CDR1 is SGDLS and CDR2 YYNGEE. CDR3 sequence reads: CASSPGLAWKTQYF.

The chain uses TRBV20-1 and TRBJ2-6. Per germline, CDR1 DFQATT and CDR2 SNEGSKA (reference sequence). The CDR3 loop spans 16 amino acids. CDR3 loop: CSATGLQHSGANVLTF.

V is TRBV6-5 and J is TRBJ2-2; the TCRdb call, TRBD2, lacks DNA for checking. CDR1 and CDR2 (germline): MNHEY, SVGAGI. This CDR3 is built from 17 residues. The CDR3 sequence: CASSYSGLAGNTGELFF.

The CDR3 reads CASSPRGRSDTDTQYF. The genes are TRBV12-3 or TRBV12-4 and TRBJ2-3; the D gene TCRdb calls, TRBD1, cannot be checked with no DNA. The CDR3 extends over 16 amino acids.

The chain links TRBV20-1 to TRBJ1-2. The CDR3 length is 11 residues. Germline CDR1 is DFQATT and CDR2 is SNEGSKA (reference sequence). CDR3 in amino acids: CSATRSGGYTF.

The rearrangement uses TRBV6-5 and TRBJ2-7. CDR1 MNHEY and CDR2 SVGAGI come from the germline V gene. The CDR3 loop spans 15 amino acids. The CDR3 sequence is CASSYSRTKNYEQYF.

This chain joins TRBV28 and TRBJ2-1; without DNA, the TCRdb call of TRBD2 cannot be checked. The V gene's germline CDR1 is MDHEN and CDR2 SYDVKM. The CDR3 is 15 amino acids. The CDR3 here is CASSQRGLAYNEQFF.